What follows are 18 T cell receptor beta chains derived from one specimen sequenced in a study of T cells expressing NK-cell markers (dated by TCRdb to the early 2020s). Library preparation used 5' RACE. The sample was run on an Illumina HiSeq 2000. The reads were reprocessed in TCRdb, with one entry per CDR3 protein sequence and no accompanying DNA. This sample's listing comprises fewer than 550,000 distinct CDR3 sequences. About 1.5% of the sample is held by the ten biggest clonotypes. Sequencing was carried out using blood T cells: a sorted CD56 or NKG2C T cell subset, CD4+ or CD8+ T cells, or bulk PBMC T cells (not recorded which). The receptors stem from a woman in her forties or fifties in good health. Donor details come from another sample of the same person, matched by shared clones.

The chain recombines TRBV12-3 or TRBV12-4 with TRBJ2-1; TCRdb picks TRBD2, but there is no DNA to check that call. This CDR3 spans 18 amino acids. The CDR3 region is CASSQRTSGRGNYNEQFF.

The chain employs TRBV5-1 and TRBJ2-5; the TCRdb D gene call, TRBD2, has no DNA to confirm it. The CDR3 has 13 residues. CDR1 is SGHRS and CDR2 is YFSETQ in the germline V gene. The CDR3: CASSLERVATQYF.

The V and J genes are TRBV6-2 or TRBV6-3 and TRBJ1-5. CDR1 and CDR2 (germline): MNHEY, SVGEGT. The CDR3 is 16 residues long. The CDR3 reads CASSYPMGLGNQPQHF.

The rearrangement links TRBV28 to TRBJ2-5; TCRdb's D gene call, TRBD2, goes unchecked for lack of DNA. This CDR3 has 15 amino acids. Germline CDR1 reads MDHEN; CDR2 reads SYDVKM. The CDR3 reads CASSPAGGSKETQYF.

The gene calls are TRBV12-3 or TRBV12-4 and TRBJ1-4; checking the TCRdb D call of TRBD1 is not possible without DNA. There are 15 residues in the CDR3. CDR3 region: CASSGTGGGNEKLFF.

The CDR3 loop is CASSTPGQGVAEAFF. This chain links TRBV19 with TRBJ1-1; the D call from TCRdb, TRBD1, cannot be confirmed without DNA. Germline V gene lookup returns CDR1 LNHDA and CDR2 SQIVND (reference sequence). This CDR3 contains 15 residues. The variable domain in full, completed from reference TRBV19 and TRBJ1-1, reads DGGITQSPKYLFRKEGQNVTLSCEQNLNHDAMYWYRQDPGQGLRLIYYSQIVNDFQKGDIAEGYSVSREKKESFPLTVTSAQKNPTAFYLCASSTPGQGVAEAFFGQGTRLTVV.

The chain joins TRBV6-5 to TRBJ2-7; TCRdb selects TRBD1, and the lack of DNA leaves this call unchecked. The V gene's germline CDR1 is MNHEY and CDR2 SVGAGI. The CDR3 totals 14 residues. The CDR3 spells CASKPGGQGYEQYF.

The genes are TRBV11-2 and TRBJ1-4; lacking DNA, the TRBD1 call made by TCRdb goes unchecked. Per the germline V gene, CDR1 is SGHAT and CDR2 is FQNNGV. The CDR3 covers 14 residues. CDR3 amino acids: CASSLGGAGEKLFF.

CDR3 sequence reads: CASSFVGSRVSGNTIYF. The chain uses TRBV12-3 or TRBV12-4 and TRBJ1-3. The CDR3 runs 17 residues.

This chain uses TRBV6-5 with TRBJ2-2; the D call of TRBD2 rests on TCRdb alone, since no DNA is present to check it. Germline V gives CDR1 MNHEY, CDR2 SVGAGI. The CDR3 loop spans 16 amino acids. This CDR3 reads CASSYSLLGHTGELFF.

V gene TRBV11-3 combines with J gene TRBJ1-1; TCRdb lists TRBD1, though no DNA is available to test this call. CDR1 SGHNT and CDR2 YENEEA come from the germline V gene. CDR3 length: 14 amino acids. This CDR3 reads CASSLRGHGTEAFF.

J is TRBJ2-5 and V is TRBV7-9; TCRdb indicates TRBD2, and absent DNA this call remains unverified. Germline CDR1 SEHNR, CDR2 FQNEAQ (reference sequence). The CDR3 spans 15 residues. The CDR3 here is CASSSLSGGEETQYF.

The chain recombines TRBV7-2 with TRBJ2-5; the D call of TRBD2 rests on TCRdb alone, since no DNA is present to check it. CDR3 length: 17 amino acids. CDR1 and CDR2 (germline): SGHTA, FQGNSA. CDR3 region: CASSLGPLAGRGETQYF.

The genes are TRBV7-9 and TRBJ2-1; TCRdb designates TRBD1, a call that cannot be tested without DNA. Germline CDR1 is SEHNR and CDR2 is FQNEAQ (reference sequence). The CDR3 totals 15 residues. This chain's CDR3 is CASSLSGRAYNEQFF.

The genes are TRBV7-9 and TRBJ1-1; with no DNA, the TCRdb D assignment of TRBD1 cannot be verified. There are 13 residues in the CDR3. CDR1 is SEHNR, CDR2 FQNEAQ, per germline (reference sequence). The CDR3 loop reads CASSRGQSFEAFF.

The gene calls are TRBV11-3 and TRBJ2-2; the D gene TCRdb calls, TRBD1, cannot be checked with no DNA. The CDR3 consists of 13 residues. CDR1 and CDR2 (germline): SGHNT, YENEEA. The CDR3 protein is CASSGDSAGELFF.

This chain's CDR3 is CASSPRPLAGQETQYF. This chain links TRBV11-2 with TRBJ2-5; TCRdb outputs TRBD2, but without DNA this stays unchecked. There are 16 residues in the CDR3. Looked up from germline, CDR1 is SGHAT and CDR2 is FQNNGV.

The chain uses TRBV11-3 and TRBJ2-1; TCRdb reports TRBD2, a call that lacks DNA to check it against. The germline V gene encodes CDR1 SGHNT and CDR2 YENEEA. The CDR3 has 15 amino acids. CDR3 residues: CASSSGLAGAVEQFF.